This paragraph covers one T cell receptor beta chain sequence. Data came from immunoSEQ multiplex PCR; TCRdb stores just in-frame clones and leaves some out. The sample includes around 270,000 clones, approximately 89% of them seen just once. This record belongs to a study of blood T cell repertoires in COVID-19. Overall study context: Samples of COVID-19 (acute and convalescent) were obtained from the United States, Italy and Spain. From T cells, B-cell-depleted T cells, or PBMCs came the material, which was cDNA or gDNA.

The CDR3 is 14 residues long. Trimming removed 1 base at V and 3 bases at J, with 10 bases between. CDR1 is SGHRS and CDR2 is YFSETQ in the germline V gene. The origin of this receptor is a woman in her fifties or sixties with acute or convalescent COVID-19. This chain joins TRBV5-1 and TRBJ1-1; D perhaps matches TRBD1 (6 bases). The sequenced material came from peripheral blood. The CDR3 DNA sequence: TGCGCCAGCAGCTTGTCCGGGACATACACTGAAGCTTTCTTT. Translating it yields CASSLSGTYTEAFF.